This is a list of T cell receptor beta chains from one sample in a study of blood T cell repertoires in COVID-19. Profiled with immunoSEQ multiplex PCR; TCRdb holds only in-frame clones, not every one. The sample lists some 170,000 clones, over 80% occurring once. Material: peripheral blood. The receptor set was obtained from a woman aged 45-60 years with acute or convalescent COVID-19. Each CDR3 is given with its conserved first and last residue. D genes are given only for firm matches. Clone size appears in some rows only: once, few, many, or a class for an expanded clone.

J	size	D	V	CDR3	DNA
TRBJ2-1	.	TRBD1	TRBV25-1	CASQRGGSSNEQFF	TGTGCCAGCCAGAGAGGGGGCAGCTCAAATGAGCAGTTCTTC
TRBJ1-1	.	TRBD1	TRBV5-1	CASSLEDRGTEAFF	TGCGCCAGCAGCTTGGAGGACAGGGGTACTGAAGCTTTCTTT
TRBJ2-7	once	TRBD1	TRBV4-1	CASSQSRDSYEQYF	TGCGCCAGCAGCCAAAGCCGGGACAGCTACGAGCAGTACTTC
TRBJ1-2	.	.	TRBV20-1	CSASVRGYGYTF	TGCAGTGCTAGTGTCCGGGGCTATGGCTACACCTTC
TRBJ1-2	.	TRBD1	TRBV29-1	CSVEQGADGYTF	TGCAGCGTTGAACAGGGGGCGGATGGCTACACCTTC
TRBJ2-1	.	.	TRBV24-1	CATSEATGDEQFF	TGTGCCACCAGTGAGGCGACAGGCGATGAGCAGTTCTTC
TRBJ1-2	.	.	TRBV10-3	CATRAVSGYGYTF	TGTGCCACCAGGGCAGTCTCGGGCTATGGCTACACCTTC
TRBJ1-1	.	TRBD1	TRBV6-2/TRBV6-3	CASSPGQGGGTEAFF	TGTGCCAGCAGTCCCGGACAGGGGGGAGGCACTGAAGCTTTCTTT
TRBJ2-6	.	TRBD1	TRBV5-4	CASSLGNRGGESGANVLTF	TGTGCCAGCAGCTTGGGGAACAGGGGCGGAGAGTCTGGGGCCAACGTCCTGACTTTC
TRBJ1-3	.	.	TRBV5-1	CASSWGDSGNTIYF	TGCGCCAGCAGCTGGGGAGACTCTGGAAACACCATATATTTT
TRBJ1-2	.	.	TRBV9	CASSVEEGDEVYGYTF	TGTGCCAGCAGCGTAGAAGAAGGGGATGAGGTCTATGGCTACACCTTC
TRBJ1-5	once	.	TRBV6-6	CASSFGQTTDNQPQHF	TGTGCCAGCAGTTTTGGACAGACGACCGACAATCAGCCCCAGCATTTT
TRBJ1-4	.	TRBD1	TRBV5-1	CASSFSGTGYEKLFF	TGCGCCAGCAGCTTCTCCGGGACAGGGTACGAAAAACTGTTTTTT
TRBJ2-1	.	.	TRBV30	CAWSADNEQFF	TGTGCCTGGAGTGCTGACAATGAGCAGTTCTTC
TRBJ2-7	.	TRBD2	TRBV4-3	CASSQDAAGGPYEQYF	TGCGCCAGCAGTCAAGATGCGGCGGGAGGGCCCTACGAGCAGTACTTC
TRBJ2-7	.	.	TRBV9	CASTDNSYEQYF	TGTGCCAGCACCGACAACTCCTACGAGCAGTACTTC
TRBJ2-5	.	.	TRBV29-1	CSGGQIQETQYF	TGCAGCGGGGGGCAGATCCAAGAGACCCAGTACTTC
TRBJ2-7	.	.	TRBV11-2	CASSSYAAEQYF	TGTGCCAGCAGCTCCTACGCGGCCGAGCAGTACTTC